This T cell receptor (beta chain) came from a study of human thymus T cells. The study's findings and limits: Apparent bias marked the V and J gene usage of thymic and blood repertoires.

Thymus pieces cut out during corrective heart surgery were the tissue that was used. Of note for this clone: The antigen is not known.

CDR3 size: 14 residues. Germline loops: CDR1 SGHAT, CDR2 FQNNGV. V shed 5 bases and J 8 bases; nucleotides not matched to a gene: 8. TCRdb keeps only in-frame clones here, not all; method: immunoSEQ multiplex PCR. The repertoire includes some 78,000 clones, around 96% of them detected once, and roughly 0.03% sits in the top ten. The chain is built from TRBV11-2 and TRBJ1-4; 7 bases map to TRBD1. The sequence was collected from a boy younger than two with a congenital heart defect but otherwise immunologically healthy. Material for sequencing was thymus tissue. CDR3 protein: CASSPGQLREKLFF. CDR3 sequence (DNA): TGTGCCAGCAGCCCGGGACAGCTGAGGGAAAAACTGTTTTTT.